Listed below are T cell receptor beta chains from one sample, sequenced in a study of spatial heterogeneity in lung cancer. TCRdb redid the calling of the 5' RACE reads with MiXCR, one entry per CDR3 protein. The repertoire holds 24,000 or so distinct CDR3 sequences, with 6.9% as singletons. The specimen was PBMCs, collected at surgery. The receptors shown here come from a male donor with early-stage non-small cell lung cancer. CDR3s include the opening cysteine and the closing phenylalanine or tryptophan. A D gene is named only where the DNA matches it firmly. The size of a clone is reported for some rows only, either as once, few or many, or as a class for expanded clones.

CDR3aa: CASTQGGGGQRHF; CDR3nt: TGTGCCAGCACCCAGGGGGGAGGGGGGCAAAGGCATTTT; v_gene: TRBV12-3/TRBV12-4; d_gene: TRBD1; abundance: few; j_gene: TRBJ1-5
CDR3aa: CASSFGTGDVAEQYF; CDR3nt: TGTGCCAGCAGCTTTGGGACAGGCGACGTCGCAGAGCAGTACTTC; v_gene: TRBV7-9; d_gene: TRBD1; abundance: few; j_gene: TRBJ2-7
CDR3aa: CASSTPTGASNTEAFF; CDR3nt: TGTGCCAGTAGTACCCCGACAGGGGCTTCCAACACTGAAGCTTTCTTT; v_gene: TRBV19; d_gene: TRBD1; abundance: many; j_gene: TRBJ1-1
CDR3aa: CASSQDTRTEYF; CDR3nt: TGTGCCAGCAGCCAAGATACCCGGACTGAGTACTTC; v_gene: TRBV3-1; d_gene: NA; abundance: NA; j_gene: TRBJ2-7
CDR3aa: CASSPNRDQPQHF; CDR3nt: TGTGCCAGCAGTCCCAACCGAGATCAGCCCCAGCATTTT; v_gene: TRBV12-3/TRBV12-4; d_gene: NA; abundance: many; j_gene: TRBJ1-5
CDR3aa: CASSTRRGDTTQETQYF; CDR3nt: TGTGCCAGCAGCACACGGAGGGGGGACACCACCCAAGAGACCCAGTACTTC; v_gene: TRBV27; d_gene: NA; abundance: many; j_gene: TRBJ2-5
CDR3aa: CASSTTGGHPQETQYF; CDR3nt: TGCGCCAGCAGCACGACAGGGGGCCACCCCCAAGAGACCCAGTACTTC; v_gene: TRBV5-1; d_gene: TRBD1; abundance: few; j_gene: TRBJ2-5
CDR3aa: CASSLDRGQQTQYF; CDR3nt: TGTGCCAGCAGCCTCGACAGGGGGCAACAGACCCAGTACTTC; v_gene: TRBV11-2; d_gene: TRBD1; abundance: NA; j_gene: TRBJ2-5
CDR3aa: CSATGPTISDTQYF; CDR3nt: TGCAGTGCGACGGGCCCTACTATATCAGATACGCAGTATTTT; v_gene: TRBV20-1; d_gene: NA; abundance: many; j_gene: TRBJ2-3
CDR3aa: CASSQDPIYEQFF; CDR3nt: TGTGCCAGCAGCCAAGACCCCATCTATGAGCAGTTCTTC; v_gene: TRBV14; d_gene: NA; abundance: many; j_gene: TRBJ2-1
CDR3aa: CASTKTGVSSPLHF; CDR3nt: TGTGCCAGCACTAAGACAGGGGTGAGTTCACCCCTCCACTTT; v_gene: TRBV9; d_gene: TRBD1; abundance: many; j_gene: TRBJ1-6
CDR3aa: CASSYGGQGKNIQYF; CDR3nt: TGTGCCAGCAGTTACGGCGGACAGGGGAAAAACATTCAGTACTTC; v_gene: TRBV6-2/TRBV6-3; d_gene: TRBD1; abundance: many; j_gene: TRBJ2-4
CDR3aa: CASRLAGGGDEQFF; CDR3nt: TGTGCCAGCAGACTAGCGGGGGGTGGCGATGAGCAGTTCTTC; v_gene: TRBV12-3/TRBV12-4; d_gene: TRBD2; abundance: few; j_gene: TRBJ2-1
CDR3aa: CASARSGQGNYGYTF; CDR3nt: TGTGCCAGCGCTAGATCGGGACAGGGTAACTATGGCTACACCTTC; v_gene: TRBV28; d_gene: TRBD1; abundance: many; j_gene: TRBJ1-2
CDR3aa: CASMSVRRVQETQYF; CDR3nt: TGTGCCAGCATGTCCGTGCGCAGGGTTCAAGAGACCCAGTACTTC; v_gene: TRBV27; d_gene: NA; abundance: many; j_gene: TRBJ2-5
CDR3aa: CASSQDRVSYNSPLHF; CDR3nt: TGCGCCAGCAGCCAGGACAGGGTCTCCTATAATTCACCCCTCCACTTT; v_gene: TRBV4-1; d_gene: TRBD1; abundance: many; j_gene: TRBJ1-6
CDR3aa: CASTRGGLNTEAFF; CDR3nt: TGTGCCAGCACACGGGGGGGTCTGAACACTGAAGCTTTCTTT; v_gene: TRBV27; d_gene: NA; abundance: NA; j_gene: TRBJ1-1
CDR3aa: CSATRTGLMNTEAFF; CDR3nt: TGCAGTGCTACCCGAACGGGACTAATGAACACTGAAGCTTTCTTT; v_gene: TRBV20-1; d_gene: NA; abundance: medium-sized; j_gene: TRBJ1-1
CDR3aa: CASGLESGLRRQETQYF; CDR3nt: TGTGCTAGTGGCCTAGAGTCAGGGCTGCGTCGTCAAGAGACCCAGTACTTC; v_gene: TRBV12-5; d_gene: NA; abundance: many; j_gene: TRBJ2-5
CDR3aa: CASSQGQGIWTGELFF; CDR3nt: TGTGCCAGCAGCCAGGGACAGGGAATTTGGACCGGGGAGCTGTTTTTT; v_gene: TRBV11-2; d_gene: TRBD1; abundance: many; j_gene: TRBJ2-2
CDR3aa: CSARDPGNTEAFF; CDR3nt: TGCAGTGCTAGAGATCCCGGGAACACTGAAGCTTTCTTT; v_gene: TRBV20-1; d_gene: NA; abundance: many; j_gene: TRBJ1-1
CDR3aa: CASSWKGGTEAFF; CDR3nt: TGCGCCAGCAGCTGGAAGGGGGGCACTGAAGCTTTCTTT; v_gene: TRBV5-1; d_gene: NA; abundance: many; j_gene: TRBJ1-1
CDR3aa: CASQRASGSHNEQFF; CDR3nt: TGTGCCAGCCAAAGGGCTAGCGGGAGCCACAATGAGCAGTTCTTC; v_gene: TRBV28; d_gene: TRBD2; abundance: many; j_gene: TRBJ2-1
CDR3aa: CASSLNTGGDEKLFF; CDR3nt: TGCGCCAGCAGCTTGAACACAGGAGGTGACGAAAAACTGTTTTTT; v_gene: TRBV5-1; d_gene: NA; abundance: many; j_gene: TRBJ1-4
CDR3aa: CASSLSQNYGYTF; CDR3nt: TGCGCCAGCAGCTTGAGCCAGAACTATGGCTACACCTTC; v_gene: TRBV5-1; d_gene: NA; abundance: many; j_gene: TRBJ1-2
CDR3aa: CASSARQGAVGELFF; CDR3nt: TGCGCCAGCAGCGCCCGACAGGGGGCGGTCGGGGAGCTGTTTTTT; v_gene: TRBV5-1; d_gene: TRBD1; abundance: NA; j_gene: TRBJ2-2
CDR3aa: CASSVLQGSTEAFF; CDR3nt: TGTGCCAGCAGTGTCCTTCAGGGGAGCACTGAAGCTTTCTTT; v_gene: TRBV12-3/TRBV12-4; d_gene: NA; abundance: medium-sized; j_gene: TRBJ1-1
CDR3aa: CASSRSPQNTGELFF; CDR3nt: TGTGCCAGCAGCCGTTCTCCCCAGAACACCGGGGAGCTGTTTTTT; v_gene: TRBV7-9; d_gene: NA; abundance: few; j_gene: TRBJ2-2
CDR3aa: CAWTGTRNLADTQYF; CDR3nt: TGTGCCTGGACGGGGACCAGAAACCTGGCGGATACGCAGTATTTT; v_gene: TRBV30; d_gene: NA; abundance: NA; j_gene: TRBJ2-3
CDR3aa: CASRPPTGANTEAFF; CDR3nt: TGTGCCAGCAGACCTCCGACAGGGGCCAACACTGAAGCTTTCTTT; v_gene: TRBV12-3/TRBV12-4; d_gene: TRBD1; abundance: NA; j_gene: TRBJ1-1
CDR3aa: CSARARSEKLFF; CDR3nt: TGCAGTGCCAGGGCGAGGAGTGAAAAACTGTTTTTT; v_gene: TRBV20-1; d_gene: NA; abundance: many; j_gene: TRBJ1-4
CDR3aa: CASSLSGNTIYF; CDR3nt: TGTGCCAGCAGTCTCTCTGGAAACACCATATATTTT; v_gene: TRBV12-3/TRBV12-4; d_gene: NA; abundance: many; j_gene: TRBJ1-3
CDR3aa: CASSSQFTGYYGYTF; CDR3nt: TGTGCCAGCAGTTCGCAGTTCACAGGGTATTATGGCTACACCTTC; v_gene: TRBV28; d_gene: NA; abundance: many; j_gene: TRBJ1-2
CDR3aa: CASSFGTRNTEAFF; CDR3nt: TGTGCCAGCAGCTTCGGGACACGGAACACTGAAGCTTTCTTT; v_gene: TRBV2; d_gene: NA; abundance: many; j_gene: TRBJ1-1
CDR3aa: CASSLPGSDTQYF; CDR3nt: TGTGCCAGCAGCTTACCGGGATCAGATACGCAGTATTTT; v_gene: TRBV11-1; d_gene: NA; abundance: NA; j_gene: TRBJ2-3
CDR3aa: CASSLVGSNQPQHF; CDR3nt: TGTGCCAGCAGCTTAGTAGGGAGCAATCAGCCCCAGCATTTT; v_gene: TRBV5-6; d_gene: NA; abundance: many; j_gene: TRBJ1-5
CDR3aa: CARMISRLSTNTEAFF; CDR3nt: TGTGCCAGAATGATAAGCAGGCTCTCTACGAACACTGAAGCTTTCTTT; v_gene: TRBV6-9; d_gene: NA; abundance: many; j_gene: TRBJ1-1
CDR3aa: CSARVSQTANTGELFF; CDR3nt: TGCAGTGCTAGAGTTTCCCAGACCGCGAACACCGGGGAGCTGTTTTTT; v_gene: TRBV20-1; d_gene: NA; abundance: NA; j_gene: TRBJ2-2
CDR3aa: CASSPVGSVPPHF; CDR3nt: TGTGCCAGCAGCCCGGTGGGGTCTGTCCCCCCGCATTTT; v_gene: TRBV12-3/TRBV12-4; d_gene: NA; abundance: NA; j_gene: TRBJ1-5
CDR3aa: CSVAIGLTSTDTQYF; CDR3nt: TGCAGCGTTGCAATTGGACTCACTAGCACAGATACGCAGTATTTT; v_gene: TRBV29-1; d_gene: NA; abundance: NA; j_gene: TRBJ2-3
CDR3aa: CASSGPAGWFTDTQYF; CDR3nt: TGTGCCAGCAGCGGGCCAGCGGGATGGTTCACAGATACGCAGTATTTT; v_gene: TRBV9; d_gene: TRBD2; abundance: many; j_gene: TRBJ2-3
CDR3aa: CASSSIKTEAFF; CDR3nt: TGTGCCAGCAGCTCAATAAAGACTGAAGCTTTCTTT; v_gene: TRBV7-2; d_gene: NA; abundance: many; j_gene: TRBJ1-1
CDR3aa: CASSPGNRPNYGYTF; CDR3nt: TGTGCCAGCTCACCAGGGAACCGTCCTAACTATGGCTACACCTTC; v_gene: TRBV18; d_gene: NA; abundance: NA; j_gene: TRBJ1-2
CDR3aa: CASSGTGRRAETQYF; CDR3nt: TGTGCCAGCAGCGGGACAGGGAGGAGAGCAGAGACCCAGTACTTC; v_gene: TRBV12-3/TRBV12-4; d_gene: TRBD1; abundance: NA; j_gene: TRBJ2-5
CDR3aa: CSARRAGTTNTDTQYF; CDR3nt: TGCAGTGCTAGACGGGCTGGGACTACCAACACAGATACGCAGTATTTT; v_gene: TRBV20-1; d_gene: TRBD2; abundance: NA; j_gene: TRBJ2-3
CDR3aa: CATSERTGKQFF; CDR3nt: TGTGCCACCAGTGAACGGACAGGGAAGCAGTTCTTC; v_gene: TRBV24-1; d_gene: TRBD1; abundance: few; j_gene: TRBJ2-1
CDR3aa: CASSQGDLTNSPLHF; CDR3nt: TGTGCCAGCAGCCAAGGGGACCTAACGAATTCACCCCTCCACTTT; v_gene: TRBV3-1; d_gene: NA; abundance: many; j_gene: TRBJ1-6
CDR3aa: CASSNDRAWQPQHF; CDR3nt: TGCGCCAGCAGCAATGACAGGGCCTGGCAGCCCCAGCATTTT; v_gene: TRBV4-1; d_gene: TRBD1; abundance: NA; j_gene: TRBJ1-5
CDR3aa: CASRLAPYNEQFF; CDR3nt: TGTGCCAGCCGACTAGCGCCCTACAATGAGCAGTTCTTC; v_gene: TRBV27; d_gene: TRBD2; abundance: many; j_gene: TRBJ2-1
CDR3aa: CASSSEGLSGANVLTF; CDR3nt: TGTGCCAGCAGCTCAGAAGGCCTCTCTGGGGCCAACGTCCTGACTTTC; v_gene: TRBV6-5; d_gene: NA; abundance: NA; j_gene: TRBJ2-6